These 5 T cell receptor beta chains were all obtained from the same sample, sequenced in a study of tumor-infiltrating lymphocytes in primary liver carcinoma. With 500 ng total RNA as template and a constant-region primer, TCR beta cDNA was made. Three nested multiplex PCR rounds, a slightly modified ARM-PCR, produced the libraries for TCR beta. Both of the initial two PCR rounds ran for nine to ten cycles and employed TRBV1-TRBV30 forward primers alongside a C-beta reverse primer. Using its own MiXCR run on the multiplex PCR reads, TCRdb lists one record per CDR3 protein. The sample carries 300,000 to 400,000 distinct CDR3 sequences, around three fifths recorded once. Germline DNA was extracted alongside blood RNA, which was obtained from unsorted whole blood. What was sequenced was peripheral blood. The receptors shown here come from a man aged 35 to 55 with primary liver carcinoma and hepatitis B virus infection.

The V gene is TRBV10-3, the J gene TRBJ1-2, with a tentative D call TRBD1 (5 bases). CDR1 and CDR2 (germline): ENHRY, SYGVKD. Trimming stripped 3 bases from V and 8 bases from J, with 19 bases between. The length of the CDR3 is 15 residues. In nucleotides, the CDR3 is TGTGCCATCAGTGATCCTGTTCAGGGAACCGACGGCTACACCTTC. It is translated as CAISDPVQGTDGYTF.

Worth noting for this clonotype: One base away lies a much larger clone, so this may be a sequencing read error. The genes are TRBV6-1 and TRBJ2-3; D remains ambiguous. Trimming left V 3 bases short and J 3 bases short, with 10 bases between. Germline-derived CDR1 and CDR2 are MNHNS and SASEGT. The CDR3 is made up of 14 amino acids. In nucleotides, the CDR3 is TGTGCCAGCAGTGATAGATCCCGTACAGATACGCAGTATTTT. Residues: CASSDRSRTDTQYF.

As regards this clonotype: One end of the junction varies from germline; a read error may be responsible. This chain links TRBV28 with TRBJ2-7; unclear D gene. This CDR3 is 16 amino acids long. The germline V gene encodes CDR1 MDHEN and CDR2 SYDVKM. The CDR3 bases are TGTGCCAGCAGTCCCTCCATTGCAGGCCCCTCCTACGAACAGTACTTC. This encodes CASSPSIAGPSYEQYF. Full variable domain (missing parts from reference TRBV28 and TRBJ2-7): DVKVTQSSRYLVKRTGEKVFLECVQDMDHENMFWYRQDPGLGLRLIYFSYDVKMKEKGDIPEGYSVSREKKERFSLILESASTNQTSMYLCASSPSIAGPSYEQYFGPGTRLTVT.

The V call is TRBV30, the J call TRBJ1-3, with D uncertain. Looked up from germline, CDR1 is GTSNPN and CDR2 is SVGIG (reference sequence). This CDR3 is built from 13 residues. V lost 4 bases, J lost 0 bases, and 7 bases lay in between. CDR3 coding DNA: TGTGCCTGGAACCCCGGCTCTGGAAACACCATATATTTT. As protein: CAWNPGSGNTIYF.

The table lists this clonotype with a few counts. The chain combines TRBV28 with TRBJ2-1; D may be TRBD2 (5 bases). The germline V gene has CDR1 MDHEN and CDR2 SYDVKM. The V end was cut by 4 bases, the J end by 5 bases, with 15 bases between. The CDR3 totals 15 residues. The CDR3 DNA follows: TGTGCCAGCAGTTCCCCGGGGAGTTTCCACAATGAGCAGTTCTTC. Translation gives CASSSPGSFHNEQFF. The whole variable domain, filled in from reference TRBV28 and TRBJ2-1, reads DVKVTQSSRYLVKRTGEKVFLECVQDMDHENMFWYRQDPGLGLRLIYFSYDVKMKEKGDIPEGYSVSREKKERFSLILESASTNQTSMYLCASSSPGSFHNEQFFGPGTRLTVL.